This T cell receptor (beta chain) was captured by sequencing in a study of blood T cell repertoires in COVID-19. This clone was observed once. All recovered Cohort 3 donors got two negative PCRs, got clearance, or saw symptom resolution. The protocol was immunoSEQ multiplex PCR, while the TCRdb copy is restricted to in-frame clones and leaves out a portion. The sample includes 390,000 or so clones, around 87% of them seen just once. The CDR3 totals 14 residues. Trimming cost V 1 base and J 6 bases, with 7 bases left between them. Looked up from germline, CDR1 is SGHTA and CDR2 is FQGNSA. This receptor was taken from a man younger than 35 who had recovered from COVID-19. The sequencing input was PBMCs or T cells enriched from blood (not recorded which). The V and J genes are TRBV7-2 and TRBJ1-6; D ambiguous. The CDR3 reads CASSLGASNSPLHF. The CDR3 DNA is TGTGCCAGCAGCTTAGGGGCATCTAATTCACCCCTCCACTTT.